This T cell receptor (beta chain) came from a study of control samples from healthy donors and cancer patients. This table comes from immunoSEQ multiplex PCR, and its TCRdb copy is limited to in-frame clones, with some not included. The repertoire holds approximately 89,000 clones, with more than 75% as singletons. The CDR3 consists of 13 residues. V lost 6 bases to trimming and J lost 8 bases; unmatched junction nucleotides: 6. Looked up from germline, CDR1 is SGHTA and CDR2 is FQGNSA. The chain joins TRBV7-2 to TRBJ1-4; 7 bases agree with TRBD1. The receptor was derived from a woman between 35 and 50 years old in good health. Sequenced sample: blood. CDR3 loop: CASSRQGGEKLFF. CDR3 nucleotide sequence: TGTGCCAGCAGTCGACAGGGCGGAGAAAAACTGTTTTTT.